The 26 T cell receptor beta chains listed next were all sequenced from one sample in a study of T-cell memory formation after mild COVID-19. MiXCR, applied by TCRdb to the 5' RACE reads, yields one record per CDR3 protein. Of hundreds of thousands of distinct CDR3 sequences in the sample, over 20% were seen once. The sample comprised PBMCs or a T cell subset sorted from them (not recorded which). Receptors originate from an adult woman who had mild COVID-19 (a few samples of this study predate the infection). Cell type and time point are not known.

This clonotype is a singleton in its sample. The CDR3 bases are TGTGCCAGCAGTTTGCCCTCCGTCGGCTACACCTTC. Translated, it gives CASSLPSVGYTF. The V gene is TRBV12-3 or TRBV12-4, the J gene TRBJ1-2; D call uncertain. V gave up 3 bases and J gave up 8 bases, with 10 bases separating them. CDR3 length equals 12 residues.

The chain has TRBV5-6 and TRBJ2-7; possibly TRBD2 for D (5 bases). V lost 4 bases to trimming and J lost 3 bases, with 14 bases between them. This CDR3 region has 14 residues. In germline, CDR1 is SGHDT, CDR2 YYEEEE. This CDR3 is CASSAAGLDYEQYF. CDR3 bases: TGTGCCAGCAGCGCGGCGGGTTTGGACTACGAGCAGTACTTC.

CDR3 sequence (DNA): TGCGCCAGCAAAGCGGAAGGCACAGATACGCAGTATTTT. It specifies CASKAEGTDTQYF. The chain combines TRBV5-1 with TRBJ2-3; D is possibly TRBD2 (5 bases). CDR1 SGHRS and CDR2 YFSETQ come from the germline V gene. V was cut by 6 bases and J by 1 base, with 9 bases left in between. The CDR3 extends over 13 amino acids.

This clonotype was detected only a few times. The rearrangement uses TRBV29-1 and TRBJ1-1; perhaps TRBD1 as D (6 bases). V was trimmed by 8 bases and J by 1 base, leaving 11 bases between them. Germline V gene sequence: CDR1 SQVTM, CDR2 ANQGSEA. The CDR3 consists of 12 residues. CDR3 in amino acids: CSFSRGNTEAFF. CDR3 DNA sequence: TGCAGCTTCAGCAGGGGGAACACTGAAGCTTTCTTT.

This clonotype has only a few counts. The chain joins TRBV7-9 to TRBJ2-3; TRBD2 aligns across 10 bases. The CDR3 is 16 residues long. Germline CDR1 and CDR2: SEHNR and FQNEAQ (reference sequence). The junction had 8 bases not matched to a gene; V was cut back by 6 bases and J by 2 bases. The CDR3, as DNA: TGTGCCAGCAGACCGCTGCTAGCGGGAGTCACAGATACGCAGTATTTT. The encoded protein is CASRPLLAGVTDTQYF.

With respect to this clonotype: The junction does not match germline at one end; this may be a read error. The CDR3 region has the DNA TGTGCCAGCAGTTTAGGGGGGACCTACACTGAGCAGTTCTTC. This codes for CASSLGGTYTEQFF. The V and J genes are TRBV12-3 or TRBV12-4 and TRBJ2-1; D is tentatively TRBD1 or TRBD2 (5 bases each). The CDR3 runs 14 residues.

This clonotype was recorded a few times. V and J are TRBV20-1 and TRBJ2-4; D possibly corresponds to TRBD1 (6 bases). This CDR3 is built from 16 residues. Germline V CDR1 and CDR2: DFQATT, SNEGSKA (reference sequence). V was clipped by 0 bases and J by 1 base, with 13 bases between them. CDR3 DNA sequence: TGCAGTGCTAGAGAGAACAGGGTCCTGGCCAAAAACATTCAGTACTTC. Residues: CSARENRVLAKNIQYF.

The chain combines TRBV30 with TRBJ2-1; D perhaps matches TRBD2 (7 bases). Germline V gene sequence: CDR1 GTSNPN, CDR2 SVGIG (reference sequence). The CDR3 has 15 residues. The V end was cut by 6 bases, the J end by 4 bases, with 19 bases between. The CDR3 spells CACPRRGGPYNEQFF. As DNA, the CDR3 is TGTGCCTGCCCGAGAAGGGGGGGGCCTTACAATGAGCAGTTCTTC.

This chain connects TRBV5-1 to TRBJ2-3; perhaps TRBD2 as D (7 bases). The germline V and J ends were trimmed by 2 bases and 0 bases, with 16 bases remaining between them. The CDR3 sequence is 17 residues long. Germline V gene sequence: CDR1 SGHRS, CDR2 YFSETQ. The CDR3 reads CASSFTPRGASTDTQYF. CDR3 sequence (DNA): TGCGCCAGCAGCTTCACACCTCGGGGGGCTAGCACAGATACGCAGTATTTT.

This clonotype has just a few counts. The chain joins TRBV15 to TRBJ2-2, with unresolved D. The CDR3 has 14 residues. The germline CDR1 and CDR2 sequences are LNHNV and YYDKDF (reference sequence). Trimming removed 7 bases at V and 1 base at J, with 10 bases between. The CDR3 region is CATKASRNTGELFF. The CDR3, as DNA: TGTGCCACCAAAGCGTCGAGGAACACCGGGGAGCTGTTTTTT.

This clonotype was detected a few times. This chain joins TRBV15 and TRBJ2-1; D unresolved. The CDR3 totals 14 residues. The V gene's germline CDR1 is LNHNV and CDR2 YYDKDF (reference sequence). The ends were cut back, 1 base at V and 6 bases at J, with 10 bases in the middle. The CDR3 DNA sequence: TGTGCCACCAGCAGAGTAGGGAACGGCAATGAGCAGTTCTTC. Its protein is CATSRVGNGNEQFF.

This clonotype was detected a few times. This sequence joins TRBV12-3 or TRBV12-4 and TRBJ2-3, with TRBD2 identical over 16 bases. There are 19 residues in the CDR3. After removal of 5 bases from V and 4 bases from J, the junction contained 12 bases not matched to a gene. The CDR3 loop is CASSPSPGLAGGPSDTQYF. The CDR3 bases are TGTGCCAGCAGTCCCAGCCCGGGACTAGCGGGGGGGCCGTCAGATACGCAGTATTTT.

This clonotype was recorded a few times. The CDR3: CSVELEAREVPDTQYF. The CDR3 coding sequence is TGCAGCGTTGAATTGGAGGCTCGGGAGGTCCCAGATACGCAGTATTTT. The chain carries TRBV29-1 and TRBJ2-3, with 7 bases matching TRBD2. The junction had 12 bases not matched to a gene; V was cut back by 2 bases and J by 4 bases. Germline V gene data show CDR1 as SQVTM and CDR2 as ANQGSEA. This CDR3 contains 16 residues.

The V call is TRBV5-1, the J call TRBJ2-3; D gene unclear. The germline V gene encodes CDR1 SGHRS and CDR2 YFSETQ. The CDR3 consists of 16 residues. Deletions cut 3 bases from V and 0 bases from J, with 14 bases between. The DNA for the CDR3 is TGCGCCAGCAGCTCGGGCGGCGGTTCTAGCACAGATACGCAGTATTTT. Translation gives CASSSGGGSSTDTQYF.

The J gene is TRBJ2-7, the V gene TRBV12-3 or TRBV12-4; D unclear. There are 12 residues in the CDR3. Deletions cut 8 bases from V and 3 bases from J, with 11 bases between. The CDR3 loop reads CASGRTVYEQYF. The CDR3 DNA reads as TGTGCCAGCGGGCGCACAGTCTACGAGCAGTACTTC.

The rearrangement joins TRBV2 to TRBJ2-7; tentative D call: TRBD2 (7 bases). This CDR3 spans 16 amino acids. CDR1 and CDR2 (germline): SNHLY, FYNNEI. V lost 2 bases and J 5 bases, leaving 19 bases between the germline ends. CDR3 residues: CASSEYLRGGSNEQYF. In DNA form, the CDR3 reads TGTGCCAGCAGTGAATATTTAAGGGGGGGATCGAACGAGCAGTACTTC.

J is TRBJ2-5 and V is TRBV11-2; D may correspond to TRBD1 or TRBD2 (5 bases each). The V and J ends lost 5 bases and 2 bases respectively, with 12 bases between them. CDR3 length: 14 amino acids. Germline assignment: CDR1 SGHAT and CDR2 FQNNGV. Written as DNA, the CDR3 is TGTGCCAGCAGCCCGGGACGGGTACAAGAGACCCAGTACTTC. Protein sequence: CASSPGRVQETQYF.

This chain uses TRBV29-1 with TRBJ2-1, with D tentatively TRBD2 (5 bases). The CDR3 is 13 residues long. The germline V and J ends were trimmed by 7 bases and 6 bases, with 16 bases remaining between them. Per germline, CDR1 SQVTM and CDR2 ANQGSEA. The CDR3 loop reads CSGRREGFNEQFF. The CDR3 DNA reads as TGCAGCGGGAGGCGAGAGGGTTTCAATGAGCAGTTCTTC.

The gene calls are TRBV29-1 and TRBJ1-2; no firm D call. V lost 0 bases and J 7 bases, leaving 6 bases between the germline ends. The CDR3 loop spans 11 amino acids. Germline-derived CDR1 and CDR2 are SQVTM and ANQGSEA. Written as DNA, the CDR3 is TGCAGCGTTGAAGAAGGACTTGGCTACACCTTC. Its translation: CSVEEGLGYTF.

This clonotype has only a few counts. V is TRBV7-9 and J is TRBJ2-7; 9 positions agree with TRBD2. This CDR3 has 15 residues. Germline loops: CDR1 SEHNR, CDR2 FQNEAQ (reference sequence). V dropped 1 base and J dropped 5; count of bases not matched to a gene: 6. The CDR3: CASSLEGTSIDEQYF. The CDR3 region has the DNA TGTGCCAGCAGCTTAGAGGGGACTAGCATTGACGAGCAGTACTTC.

The CDR3 protein is CASSLDVANRRPGANVLTF. The CDR3 DNA reads as TGTGCCAGCAGTTTAGACGTTGCCAATCGTAGACCCGGGGCCAACGTCCTGACTTTC. The genes are TRBV28 and TRBJ2-6; D is undetermined. V lost 2 bases and J lost 4, with 21 bases in between. The germline gives CDR1 MDHEN, CDR2 SYDVKM. The CDR3 spans 19 residues.

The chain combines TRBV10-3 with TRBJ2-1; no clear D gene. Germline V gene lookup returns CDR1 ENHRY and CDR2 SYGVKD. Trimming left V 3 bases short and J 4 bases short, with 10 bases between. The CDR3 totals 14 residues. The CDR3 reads CAISDPVLYNEQFF. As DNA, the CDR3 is TGTGCCATCAGTGACCCCGTTCTTTACAATGAGCAGTTCTTC.

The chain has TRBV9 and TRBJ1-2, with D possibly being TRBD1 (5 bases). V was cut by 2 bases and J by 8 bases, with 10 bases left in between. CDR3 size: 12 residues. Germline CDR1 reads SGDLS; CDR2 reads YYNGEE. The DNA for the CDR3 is TGTGCCAGCAGCGTCAGGGACGGGGGCTACACCTTC. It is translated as CASSVRDGGYTF.

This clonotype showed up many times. Here the CDR3 reads CASSYRDRTYNEQFF. The CDR3 DNA is TGTGCCAGCAGCTACCGGGACAGGACCTACAATGAGCAGTTCTTC. The rearrangement uses TRBV7-8 and TRBJ2-1; 8 bases are a match to TRBD1. This CDR3 contains 15 residues. Germline V lookup: CDR1 SGHVS, CDR2 FQNEAQ. Losses at the gene ends were 4 bases for V and 2 bases for J; bases not matched to a gene: 4.

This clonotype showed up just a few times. CDR3 bases: TGTGCCACCAGTTCTTGGCAGGGCGACAATGAGCAGTTCTTC. Translation: CATSSWQGDNEQFF. The chain recombines TRBV24-1 with TRBJ2-1, with D maybe TRBD1 (5 bases). V lost 6 bases and J 5 bases, leaving 13 bases between the germline ends. The germline gives CDR1 KGHDR, CDR2 SFDVKD. This CDR3 has 14 residues.

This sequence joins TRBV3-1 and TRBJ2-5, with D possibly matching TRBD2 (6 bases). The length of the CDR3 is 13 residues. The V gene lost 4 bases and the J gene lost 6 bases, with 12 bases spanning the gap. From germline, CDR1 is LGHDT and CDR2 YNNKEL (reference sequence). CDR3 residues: CASSPEGLKTQYF. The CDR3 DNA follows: TGTGCCAGCAGCCCGGAGGGTCTTAAGACCCAGTACTTC.